This T cell receptor beta chain was sequenced during a study of blood T cell repertoires in COVID-19. Study-level information: T cells, B-cell-depleted T cells, or PBMCs provided the cDNA or gDNA that served as material.

Source study methods: Using reference gene primer amplification, nucleated cell counts were estimated. Sequencing used immunoSEQ multiplex PCR; TCRdb keeps in-frame clones, though not all of them. That table gives V, J and clone size, and the DNA gave D and trimming. The data contain about 250,000 clones, approximately 83% of them singletons. Enrollees, roughly 18 to 95 years old, lived in 24 US areas. Cohort 3 donors counted as recovered after two negative PCRs, clearance, or resolved symptoms. What was sequenced was PBMCs or T cells enriched from blood (not recorded which). The TCR sequence derives from a woman in her twenties or thirties who had recovered from COVID-19.

The CDR3 nucleotides read TGTGCCAGCAGAGAGACAGGGGGTGTTCAGCCCCAGCATTTT. Amino acids: CASRETGGVQPQHF. This chain links TRBV2 with TRBJ1-5; 9 bases are shared with TRBD1. This CDR3 is built from 14 residues. Trimming took 6 bases from V and 6 from J; bases not matched to a gene: 6. Germline CDR1 reads SNHLY; CDR2 reads FYNNEI.